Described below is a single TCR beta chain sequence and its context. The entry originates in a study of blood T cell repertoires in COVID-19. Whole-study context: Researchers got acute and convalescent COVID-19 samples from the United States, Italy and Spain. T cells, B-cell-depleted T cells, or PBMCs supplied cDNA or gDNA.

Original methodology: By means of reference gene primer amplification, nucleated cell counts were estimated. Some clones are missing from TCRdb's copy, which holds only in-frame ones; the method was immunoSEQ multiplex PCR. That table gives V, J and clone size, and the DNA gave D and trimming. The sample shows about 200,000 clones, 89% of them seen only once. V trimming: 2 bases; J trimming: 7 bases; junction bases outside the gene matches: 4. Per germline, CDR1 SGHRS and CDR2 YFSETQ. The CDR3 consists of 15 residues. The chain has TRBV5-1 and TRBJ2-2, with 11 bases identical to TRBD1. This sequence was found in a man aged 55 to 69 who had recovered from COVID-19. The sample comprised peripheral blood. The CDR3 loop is CASSFGQGAVGELFF. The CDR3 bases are TGCGCCAGCAGCTTTGGACAGGGGGCCGTCGGGGAGCTGTTTTTT.